The clone carrying this TCR beta chain was counted once. J was trimmed by 6 bases and V by 1 base; bases with no gene match: 2. Germline V gene data show CDR1 as SEHNR and CDR2 as FQNEAQ (reference sequence). This CDR3 comprises 15 residues. This record comes from a study of cytomegalovirus exposure and HLA in healthy donors. Clones were sequenced by immunoSEQ multiplex PCR, and TCRdb holds only the in-frame ones, with some missing. The table lists 75,000 to 90,000 clones, about 96% of them singletons, with approximately 1.5% in the top ten. This chain uses TRBV7-9 with TRBJ2-2; 10 bases align to TRBD1. The receptor was isolated from a man younger than 30 in good health and CMV-seropositive. The material sequenced was PBMCs. This chain's CDR3 is CASSLGDRGAGELFF. The CDR3 nucleotides read TGTGCCAGCAGCTTAGGGGACAGGGGTGCCGGGGAGCTGTTTTTT. The full variable domain, in which reference TRBV7-9 and TRBJ2-2 provide the parts outside the CDR3, is DTGVSQNPRHKITKRGQNVTFRCDPISEHNRLYWYRQTLGQGPEFLTYFQNEAQLEKSRLLSDRFSAERPKGSFSTLEIQRTEQGDSAMYLCASSLGDRGAGELFFGEGSRLTVL.